This T cell receptor beta chain was sequenced during a study of spatial heterogeneity in lung cancer. Study context: Within raw reads, each unique TCR and UMI combination appeared on average more than ten times.

The table lists this clonotype with many counts. Its specificity is unknown. Trimming shortened V by 1 base and J by 8 bases, and 10 bases separated the two germline ends. This CDR3 is 13 amino acids long. The germline V gene has CDR1 SGHDT and CDR2 YYEEEE. The presence of a unique molecular identifier marked each TCR cDNA molecule. TCRdb reprocessed the 5' RACE reads via MiXCR and lists one record per CDR3 protein. The table includes about 21,000 distinct CDR3 sequences, about 4.7% detected once. Specified time point: sample taken at primary tumor resection. TCRs were sequenced from unsorted whole RNA of tumor, nontumor lung or PBMC. The cohort: approximately 66 early-stage, untreated non-small cell lung cancer patients. General study findings and limits: Ubiquitous expanded tumor TCRs surfaced in blood more at resection than they did at follow-up.

The V gene is TRBV5-6, the J gene TRBJ2-1, with D possibly called TRBD1 or TRBD2 (5 bases each). This sequence originates from a male donor with early-stage non-small cell lung cancer. The sample consisted of PBMCs, taken at surgery. The CDR3 nucleotides read TGTGCCAGCAGCTTGCCGATGGGGGATGAGCAGTTCTTC. It is translated as CASSLPMGDEQFF.